There are many counts of the clone carrying this TCR beta chain. Antigen: not known. The data stem from a study of CD8+ T cells in alopecia areata. Study at large: Treated patients were given 5 to 10 mg oral tofacitinib twice daily. A 6-month period off drug followed tofacitinib, which lasted 6 to 18 months. The study, taken as a whole, reports: Shared TCR sequences were less clear between patients than in mice, possibly partly from HLA diversity. Normal skin's resident alphabeta T cells are sequenced alongside lesional scalp T cells.

RNA extraction and reverse transcription yielded cDNA as sequencing template. The assay was immunoSEQ multiplex PCR, and TCRdb's table has in-frame clones only and misses some. The sample shows hundreds of thousands of clones, about 53% of them seen only once. The CDR3 runs 14 residues. Trimming took 8 bases from V and 3 from J; bases not matched to a gene: 7. The chain is built from TRBV23-1 and TRBJ2-3; 8 bases map to TRBD2. TRBV23-1 is marked as an open reading frame, function uncertain. Here the sequenced sample was CD4+ T cells sorted from blood, taken at week 0. The origin of this receptor is a human donor with alopecia areata. The CDR3: CASQVERGTDTQYF. CDR3 nucleotide sequence: TGCGCCAGCCAGGTGGAGCGGGGGACAGATACGCAGTATTTT.